Sequencing of this TCR beta chain was carried out in a study of CD8+ T cells in alopecia areata. Once RNA had been extracted, it was reverse transcribed into cDNA to act as the sequencing template. Data came from immunoSEQ multiplex PCR; TCRdb stores just in-frame clones and leaves some out. The sample lists over 100,000 clones, roughly three fifths occurring once. Germline CDR1 GTSNPN, CDR2 SVGIG (reference sequence). The CDR3 runs 15 residues. V was cut by 2 bases and J by 2 bases, with 14 bases left in between. Broader study findings: Relative to normal scalp, lesional scalp, especially alopecia totalis/universalis, showed higher clonality. Alphabeta T cells residing in normal skin are also sequenced in scalp samples. Scalp and blood retained many expanded lesional clones during tofacitinib.

Treatment in this sample: oral pan-JAK inhibitor, 5-10 mg twice daily. A word on this clone: The antigen is undetermined.

The chain carries TRBV30 and TRBJ2-3; TRBD2 is a possible D gene (7 bases). The starting material was CD8+ T cells sorted from blood, obtained at week 24, from a patient treated with tofacitinib. This sequence was found in a human donor with alopecia areata. The CDR3: CAWSFPGGPTDTQYF. The DNA for the CDR3 is TGTGCCTGGAGTTTCCCGGGGGGCCCCACAGATACGCAGTATTTT.